This paragraph reports one TCR beta chain. Its antigen is not known. Regarding treatment: oral pan-JAK inhibitor, 5-10 mg twice daily. Alopecia areata patients gave lesional scalp punch biopsies and peripheral blood samples. The CDR3 has 15 residues. V was pared by 0 bases and J by 6 bases, with 14 bases between. Germline V gene data show CDR1 as GTSNPN and CDR2 as SVGIG (reference sequence). This entry comes from a study of CD8+ T cells in alopecia areata. Whole-study context: Treated patients swallowed 5 to 10 mg of oral tofacitinib twice daily.

General observations from the study: Uncertainty remains about how baseline CD8+ expansion links to response, with one nonresponder. Lesional scalp, notably in alopecia totalis/universalis, had clonality above that of normal scalp.

Sequencing templates came from extracted RNA that was reverse transcribed into cDNA. Libraries were prepared by immunoSEQ multiplex PCR; TCRdb keeps only in-frame clonotypes and omits some of them. This sample has 90,000 to 120,000 clones, with 84% found just once. This TCR came from a human donor with alopecia areata. The chain employs TRBV30 and TRBJ2-2; D unresolved. Material: CD8+ T cells sorted from blood, obtained at week 24, from a patient treated with tofacitinib. CDR3 in DNA: TGTGCCTGGAGTGTTTTCGCCCATTTCGCCGGGGAGCTGTTTTTT. Amino acid sequence: CAWSVFAHFAGELFF.